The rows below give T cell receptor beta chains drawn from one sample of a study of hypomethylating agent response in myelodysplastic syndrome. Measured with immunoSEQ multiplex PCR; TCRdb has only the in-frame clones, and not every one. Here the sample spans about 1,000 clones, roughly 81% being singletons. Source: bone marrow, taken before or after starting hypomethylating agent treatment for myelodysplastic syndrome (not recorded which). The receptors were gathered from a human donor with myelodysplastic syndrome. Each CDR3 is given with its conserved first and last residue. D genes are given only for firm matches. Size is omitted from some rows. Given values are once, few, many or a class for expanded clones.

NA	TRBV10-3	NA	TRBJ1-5	CAISESVRVGGNQPQHF
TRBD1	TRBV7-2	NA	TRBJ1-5	CASSLTGTGGRQPQHF
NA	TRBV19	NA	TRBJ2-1	CASSGGALRNEQFF
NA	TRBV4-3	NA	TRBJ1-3	CASSQEGSLTVISGNTIYF
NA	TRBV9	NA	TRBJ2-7	CASSVLEAGTEQYF
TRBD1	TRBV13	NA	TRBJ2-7	CASSRGQGFCYEQYF
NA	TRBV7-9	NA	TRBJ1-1	CASSLQPGTEAFF
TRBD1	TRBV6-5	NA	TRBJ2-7	CASTDDRGTYEQYF
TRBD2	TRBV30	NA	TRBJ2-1	CAWNRAGGSYNEQFF
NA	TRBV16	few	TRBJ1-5	CASSLTRGGNQPQHF
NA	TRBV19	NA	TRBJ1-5	CASNPRDFYQPQHF
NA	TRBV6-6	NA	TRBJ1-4	CASRQEGMSEKLFF
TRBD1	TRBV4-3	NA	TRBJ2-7	CASSSTPGQGLEQYF
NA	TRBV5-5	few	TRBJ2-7	CASSTGTSYEQYF
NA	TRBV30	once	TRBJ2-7	CAWSVYRKSYEQYF
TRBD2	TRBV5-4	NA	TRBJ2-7	CASSPSGGISSYEQYF
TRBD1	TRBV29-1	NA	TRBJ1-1	CSGNTGGDEAFF
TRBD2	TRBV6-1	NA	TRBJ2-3	CATLPGLSTDTQYF
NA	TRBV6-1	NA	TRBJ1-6	CASSDVAGLESPLHF
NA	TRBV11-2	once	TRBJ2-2	CASSPQPGGTGELFF
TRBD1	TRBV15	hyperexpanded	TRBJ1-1	CATDTGQKNTEAFF
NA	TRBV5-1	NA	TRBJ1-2	CASSLVPDYGYTF
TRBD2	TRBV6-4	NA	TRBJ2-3	CASSDSRGADTQYF
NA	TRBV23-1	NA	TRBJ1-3	CASRGMTEYSGNTIYF
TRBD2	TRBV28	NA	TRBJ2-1	CASSFELWRGRTSYNEQFF
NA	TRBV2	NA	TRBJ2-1	CASMREGEQFF
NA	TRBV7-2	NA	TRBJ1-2	CASSLDTATYYGYTF
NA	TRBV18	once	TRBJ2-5	CASSRSTETQYF
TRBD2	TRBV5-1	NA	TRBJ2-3	CASSLGLAASTDTQYF
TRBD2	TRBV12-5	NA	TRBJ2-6	CASGLVLTGGFGANVLTF
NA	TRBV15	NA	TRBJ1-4	CATSRGGAAANEKLFF
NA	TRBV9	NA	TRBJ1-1	CASSWGGALNTEAFF
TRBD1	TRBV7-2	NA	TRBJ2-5	CASSDGTGGIKTQYF
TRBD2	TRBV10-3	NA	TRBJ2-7	CAISESTGLAGGAEQYF
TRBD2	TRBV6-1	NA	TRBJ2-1	CASSEVRVRLAGALYNEQFF
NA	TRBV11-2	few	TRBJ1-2	CASSLGDGLGGYTF
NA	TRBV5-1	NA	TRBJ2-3	CASSFEGRKTDTQYF